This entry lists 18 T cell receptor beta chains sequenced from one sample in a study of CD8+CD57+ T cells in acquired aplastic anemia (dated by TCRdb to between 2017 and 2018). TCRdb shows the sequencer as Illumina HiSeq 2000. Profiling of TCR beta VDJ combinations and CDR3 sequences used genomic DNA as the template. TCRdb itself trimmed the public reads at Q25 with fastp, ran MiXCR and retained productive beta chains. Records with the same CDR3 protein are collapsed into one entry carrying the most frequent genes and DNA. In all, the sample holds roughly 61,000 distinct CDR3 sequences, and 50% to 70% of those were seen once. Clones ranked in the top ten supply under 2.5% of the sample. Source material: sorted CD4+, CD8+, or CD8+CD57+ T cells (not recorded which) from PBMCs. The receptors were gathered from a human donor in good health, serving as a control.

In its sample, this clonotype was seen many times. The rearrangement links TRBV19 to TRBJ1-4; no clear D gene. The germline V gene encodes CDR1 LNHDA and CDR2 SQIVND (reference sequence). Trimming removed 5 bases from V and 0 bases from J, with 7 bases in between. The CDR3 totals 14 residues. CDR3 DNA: TGTGCCAGTAGTCGTGCCGCAACTAATGAAAAACTGTTTTTT. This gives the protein CASSRAATNEKLFF.

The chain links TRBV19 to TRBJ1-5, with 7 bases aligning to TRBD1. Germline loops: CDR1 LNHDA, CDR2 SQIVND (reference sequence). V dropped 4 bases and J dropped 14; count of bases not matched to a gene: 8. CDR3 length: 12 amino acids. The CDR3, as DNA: TGTGCCAGTAGTACGAGACAGGGACATGAGCATTTT. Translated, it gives CASSTRQGHEHF. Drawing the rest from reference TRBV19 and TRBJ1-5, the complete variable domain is DGGITQSPKYLFRKEGQNVTLSCEQNLNHDAMYWYRQDPGQGLRLIYYSQIVNDFQKGDIAEGYSVSREKKESFPLTVTSAQKNPTAFYLCASSTRQGHEHFGDGTRLSIL.

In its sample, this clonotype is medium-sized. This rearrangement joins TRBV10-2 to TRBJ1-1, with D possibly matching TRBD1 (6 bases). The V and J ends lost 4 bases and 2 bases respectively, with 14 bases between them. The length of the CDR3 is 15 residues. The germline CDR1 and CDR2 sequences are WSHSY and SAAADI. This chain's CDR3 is CASSVGGGLNTEAFF. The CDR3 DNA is TGCGCCAGCAGTGTTGGAGGGGGGCTTAACACTGAAGCTTTCTTT.

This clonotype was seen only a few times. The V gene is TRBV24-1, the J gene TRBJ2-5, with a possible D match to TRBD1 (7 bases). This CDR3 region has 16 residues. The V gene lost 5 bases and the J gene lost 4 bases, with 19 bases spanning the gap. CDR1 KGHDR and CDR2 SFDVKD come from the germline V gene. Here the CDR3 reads CATSVRGQGGTETQYF. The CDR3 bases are TGTGCCACCAGTGTAAGGGGGCAGGGAGGAACAGAGACCCAGTACTTC.

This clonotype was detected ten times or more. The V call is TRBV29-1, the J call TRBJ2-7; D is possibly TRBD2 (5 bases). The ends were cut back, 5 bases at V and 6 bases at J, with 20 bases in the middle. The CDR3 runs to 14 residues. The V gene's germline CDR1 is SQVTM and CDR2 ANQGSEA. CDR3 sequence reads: CSVFHIEGVGEQYF. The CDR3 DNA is TGCAGCGTTTTTCACATTGAGGGAGTCGGCGAGCAGTACTTC.

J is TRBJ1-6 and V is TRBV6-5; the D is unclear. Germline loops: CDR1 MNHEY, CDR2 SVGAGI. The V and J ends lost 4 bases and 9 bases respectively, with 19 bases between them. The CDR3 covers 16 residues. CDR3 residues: CASSSPEGHRVSPLHF. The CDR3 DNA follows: TGTGCCAGCAGTTCCCCCGAGGGTCACCGCGTTTCACCCCTCCACTTT.

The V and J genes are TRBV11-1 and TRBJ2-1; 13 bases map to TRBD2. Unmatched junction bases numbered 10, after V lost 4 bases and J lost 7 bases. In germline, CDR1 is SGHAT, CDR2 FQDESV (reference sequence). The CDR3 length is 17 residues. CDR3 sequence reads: CASSSGRTSGSANEQFF. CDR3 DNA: TGTGCCAGCAGCTCCGGGCGGACTAGCGGGAGCGCGAATGAGCAGTTCTTC.

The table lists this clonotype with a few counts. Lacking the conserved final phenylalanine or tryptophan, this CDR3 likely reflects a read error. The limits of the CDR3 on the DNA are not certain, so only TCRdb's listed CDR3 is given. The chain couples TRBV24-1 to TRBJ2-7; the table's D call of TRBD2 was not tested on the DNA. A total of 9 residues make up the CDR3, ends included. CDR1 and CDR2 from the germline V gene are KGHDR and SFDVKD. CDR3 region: CASSYTLAG.

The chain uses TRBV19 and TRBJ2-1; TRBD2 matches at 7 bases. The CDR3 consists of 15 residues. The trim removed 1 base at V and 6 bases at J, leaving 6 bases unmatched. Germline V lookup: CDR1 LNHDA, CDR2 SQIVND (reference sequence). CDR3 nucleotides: TGTGCCAGTAGTATAGGCGGACGGACTAGCAATGAGCAGTTCTTC. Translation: CASSIGGRTSNEQFF.

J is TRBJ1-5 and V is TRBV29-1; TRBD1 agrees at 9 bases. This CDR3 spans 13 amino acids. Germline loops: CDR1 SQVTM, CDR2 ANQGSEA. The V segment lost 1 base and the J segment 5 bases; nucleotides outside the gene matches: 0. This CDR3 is CSVEGDRDQPQHF. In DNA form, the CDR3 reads TGCAGCGTTGAAGGGGACAGGGATCAGCCCCAGCATTTT. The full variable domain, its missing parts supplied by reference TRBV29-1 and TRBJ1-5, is SAVISQKPSRDICQRGTSLTIQCQVDSQVTMMFWYRQQPGQSLTLIATANQGSEATYESGFVIDKFPISRPNLTFSTLTVSNMSPEDSSIYLCSVEGDRDQPQHFGDGTRLSIL.

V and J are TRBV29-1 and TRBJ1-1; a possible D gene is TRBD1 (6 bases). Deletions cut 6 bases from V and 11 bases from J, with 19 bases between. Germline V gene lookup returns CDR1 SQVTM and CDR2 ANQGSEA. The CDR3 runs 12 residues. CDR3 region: CSVVQGGGYAFF. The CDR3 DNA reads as TGCAGCGTCGTACAGGGAGGAGGGTATGCTTTCTTT.

The CDR3 protein is CSVEDRGQGELFF. The CDR3 nucleotides are TGCAGCGTTGAAGATCGGGGACAGGGGGAGCTGTTTTTT. The V gene is TRBV29-1, the J gene TRBJ2-2, with TRBD1 identical over 7 bases. Trimming took 0 bases from V and 8 from J; bases not matched to a gene: 3. Germline CDR1 and CDR2: SQVTM and ANQGSEA. The CDR3 spans 13 residues.

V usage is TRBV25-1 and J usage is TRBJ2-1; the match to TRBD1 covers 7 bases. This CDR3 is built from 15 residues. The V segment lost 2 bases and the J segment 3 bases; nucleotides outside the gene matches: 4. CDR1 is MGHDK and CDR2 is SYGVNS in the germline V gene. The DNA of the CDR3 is TGTGCCAGCAGTGAAGGTGGGACAGACTACAATGAGCAGTTCTTC. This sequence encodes CASSEGGTDYNEQFF.

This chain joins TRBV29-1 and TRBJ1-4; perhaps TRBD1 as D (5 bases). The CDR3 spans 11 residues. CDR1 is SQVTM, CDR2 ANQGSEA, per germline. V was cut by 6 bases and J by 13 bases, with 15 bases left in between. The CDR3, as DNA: TGCAGCGTCGTCGGGGGAAGTGGACTGTTTTTT. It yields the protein CSVVGGSGLFF.

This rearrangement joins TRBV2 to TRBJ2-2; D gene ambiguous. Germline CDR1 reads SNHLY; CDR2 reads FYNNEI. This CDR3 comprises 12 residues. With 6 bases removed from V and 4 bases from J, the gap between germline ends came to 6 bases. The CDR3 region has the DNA TGTGCCAGCAGGAAGGGCACCGGGGAGCTGTTTTTT. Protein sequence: CASRKGTGELFF.

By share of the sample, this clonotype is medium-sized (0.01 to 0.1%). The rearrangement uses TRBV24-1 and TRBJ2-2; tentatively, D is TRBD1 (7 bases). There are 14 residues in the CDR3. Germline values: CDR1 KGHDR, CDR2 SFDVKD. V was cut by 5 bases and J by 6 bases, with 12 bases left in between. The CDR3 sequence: CATSVAGGSGELFF. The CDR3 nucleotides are TGTGCCACCAGTGTGGCAGGGGGGTCCGGGGAGCTGTTTTTT.

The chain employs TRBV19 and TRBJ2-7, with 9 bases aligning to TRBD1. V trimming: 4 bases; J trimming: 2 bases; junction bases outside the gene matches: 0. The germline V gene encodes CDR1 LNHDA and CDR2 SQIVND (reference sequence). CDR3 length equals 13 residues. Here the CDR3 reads CASSRDRAYEQYV. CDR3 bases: TGTGCCAGTAGTAGGGACAGGGCCTACGAGCAGTACGTC.

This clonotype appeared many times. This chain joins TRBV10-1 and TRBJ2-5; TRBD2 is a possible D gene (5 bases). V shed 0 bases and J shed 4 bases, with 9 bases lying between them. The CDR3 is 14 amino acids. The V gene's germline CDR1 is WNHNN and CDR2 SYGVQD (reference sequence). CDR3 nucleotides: TGCGCCAGCAGTGAGTCGGCGGGTAGAGAGACCCAGTACTTC. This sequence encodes CASSESAGRETQYF.